This TCR beta chain was captured by sequencing in a study of blood T cell repertoires in COVID-19. Looking at the study overall: There were acute and convalescent COVID-19 samples, and they came from the United States, Italy and Spain. PBMCs, B-cell-depleted T cells, or T cells provided the cDNA or gDNA that made up the material.

Per the germline V gene, CDR1 is LNHDA and CDR2 is SQIVND (reference sequence). After removal of 5 bases from V and 2 bases from J, the junction contained 9 bases not matched to a gene. CDR3 size: 17 residues. Sequencing was performed with immunoSEQ multiplex PCR; in TCRdb, only in-frame clones are kept and a portion is missing. Here the sample spans around 270,000 clones, about 88% being singletons. V and J are TRBV19 and TRBJ1-5; the match to TRBD1 covers 10 bases. The source of this sequence is a man in his sixties who had recovered from COVID-19. The specimen sequenced was peripheral blood. CDR3 nucleotides: TGTGCCAGTAGTTTCCGGGACAGGGGTGGTGGCAATCAGCCCCAGCATTTT. Protein sequence: CASSFRDRGGGNQPQHF. Using reference TRBV19 and TRBJ1-5 for the parts outside the CDR3, the full variable domain is DGGITQSPKYLFRKEGQNVTLSCEQNLNHDAMYWYRQDPGQGLRLIYYSQIVNDFQKGDIAEGYSVSREKKESFPLTVTSAQKNPTAFYLCASSFRDRGGGNQPQHFGDGTRLSIL.